A selection of T cell receptor beta chains follows, all from one sample in a study of Tregs in tolerant kidney transplant recipients. This table comes from immunoSEQ multiplex PCR, and its TCRdb copy is limited to in-frame clones, with some not included. The table records 120,000 or so clones, 92% of them present only once. The sample consisted of CD4+ T cells from blood. Receptor source: a human donor in good health. The CDR3 runs from the conserved cysteine through the conserved F or W. The order of the fields is CDR3 protein, CDR3 DNA, J gene, D gene, V gene, clone size. D genes are given only for firm matches. Size is omitted from some rows. Given values are once, few, many or a class for expanded clones.

CDR3: CASSQDGVLANEQFF
DNA: TGCGCCAGCAGCCAAGATGGAGTTCTGGCGAATGAGCAGTTCTTC
J: TRBJ2-1
D: NA
V: TRBV4-1
size: once

CDR3: CASKEIATNEKLFF
DNA: TGCGCCAGCAAAGAGATAGCAACTAATGAAAAACTGTTTTTT
J: TRBJ1-4
D: NA
V: TRBV5-1
size: once

CDR3: CASSRLRGDNEKLFF
DNA: TGTGCCAGCAGCCGACTCCGGGGGGACAATGAAAAACTGTTTTTT
J: TRBJ1-4
D: NA
V: TRBV9
size: NA

CDR3: CASSYSPSGTYNEQFF
DNA: TGTGCCAGCAGTTACTCCCCCAGCGGGACCTACAATGAGCAGTTCTTC
J: TRBJ2-1
D: TRBD2
V: TRBV6-5
size: NA

CDR3: CASSLDRENEKLFF
DNA: TGCGCCAGCAGCTTGGACCGAGAGAATGAAAAACTGTTTTTT
J: TRBJ1-4
D: NA
V: TRBV5-1
size: once

CDR3: CASSPGGRYSPLHF
DNA: TGTGCCAGCAGCCCCGGGGGCAGATATTCACCCCTCCACTTT
J: TRBJ1-6
D: NA
V: TRBV7-3
size: NA

CDR3: CAWSVMGEVDRQPQHF
DNA: TGTGCCTGGAGTGTAATGGGTGAGGTGGACAGGCAGCCCCAGCATTTT
J: TRBJ1-5
D: TRBD1
V: TRBV30
size: NA

CDR3: CASSQGQTPYEQYF
DNA: TGTGCCAGCAGCCAGGGACAGACCCCCTACGAGCAGTACTTC
J: TRBJ2-7
D: TRBD1
V: TRBV7-9
size: NA

CDR3: CASTSIVSTDTQYF
DNA: TGCGCCAGCACGTCTATAGTTAGCACAGATACGCAGTATTTT
J: TRBJ2-3
D: NA
V: TRBV5-1
size: NA

CDR3: CASSPIRGYDTEAFF
DNA: TGTGCCAGCAGCCCCATCCGGGGATATGACACTGAAGCTTTCTTT
J: TRBJ1-1
D: NA
V: TRBV9
size: NA

CDR3: CASRLERLAGGETQYF
DNA: TGTGCCAGCAGGTTGGAGAGACTAGCGGGAGGCGAGACCCAGTACTTC
J: TRBJ2-5
D: TRBD2
V: TRBV2
size: once

CDR3: CASSQERVYQVQFF
DNA: TGTGCCAGCAGCCAAGAACGGGTTTACCAGGTGCAGTTCTTC
J: TRBJ2-1
D: NA
V: TRBV14
size: NA

CDR3: CASRLSSGILDTEAFF
DNA: TGCGCCAGCCGACTCTCCAGTGGGATACTGGACACTGAAGCTTTCTTT
J: TRBJ1-1
D: NA
V: TRBV5-1
size: NA

CDR3: CASSQDLAGETQYF
DNA: TGTGCCAGCAGCCAAGATCTAGCCGGGGAGACCCAGTACTTC
J: TRBJ2-5
D: NA
V: TRBV4-2
size: few

CDR3: CASSPPSGTSGANVLTF
DNA: TGTGCCAGCTCACCACCGTCAGGGACGTCTGGGGCCAACGTCCTGACTTTC
J: TRBJ2-6
D: NA
V: TRBV18
size: NA

CDR3: CASSLIRAAHEQYF
DNA: TGTGCCAGCAGCTTAATCCGGGCGGCCCACGAGCAGTACTTC
J: TRBJ2-7
D: NA
V: TRBV11-2
size: once

CDR3: CAWSYGENQPQHF
DNA: TGTGCCTGGAGTTATGGGGAAAATCAGCCCCAGCATTTT
J: TRBJ1-5
D: NA
V: TRBV30
size: NA

CDR3: CASSNRYNEQFF
DNA: TGTGCCAGCAGTAACAGATACAATGAGCAGTTCTTC
J: TRBJ2-1
D: NA
V: TRBV2
size: NA

CDR3: CASSLGGVSSYEQYF
DNA: TGTGCCAGCAGCTTGGGGGGTGTTAGCTCCTACGAGCAGTACTTC
J: TRBJ2-7
D: NA
V: TRBV5-4
size: NA

CDR3: CAISLAGGLSAPRNEQFF
DNA: TGTGCCATCTCACTAGCGGGAGGGCTCTCGGCACCTCGGAATGAGCAGTTCTTC
J: TRBJ2-1
D: TRBD2
V: TRBV28
size: NA

CDR3: CASSPRQGTTNEKLFF
DNA: TGTGCCAGTAGTCCCCGACAGGGAACAACTAATGAAAAACTGTTTTTT
J: TRBJ1-4
D: TRBD1
V: TRBV19
size: once

CDR3: CASSLAGGTSTDTQYF
DNA: TGCGCCAGCAGCTTGGCCGGCGGAACTAGCACAGATACGCAGTATTTT
J: TRBJ2-3
D: NA
V: TRBV5-1
size: NA

CDR3: CSVTGTAIYEQYF
DNA: TGCAGCGTTACCGGGACAGCTATCTACGAGCAGTACTTC
J: TRBJ2-7
D: TRBD1
V: TRBV29-1
size: NA

CDR3: CASSLGGSGFTSTDTQYF
DNA: TGTGCCAGCAGCTTGGGGGGTAGCGGGTTCACTAGCACAGATACGCAGTATTTT
J: TRBJ2-3
D: TRBD2
V: TRBV5-4
size: NA

CDR3: CASSTGRATGNTIYF
DNA: TGCGCCAGCAGCACCGGCAGAGCGACTGGAAACACCATATATTTT
J: TRBJ1-3
D: NA
V: TRBV5-1
size: NA

CDR3: CASSIQGAVTEAFF
DNA: TGTGCCAGCAGTATACAGGGGGCGGTCACTGAAGCTTTCTTT
J: TRBJ1-1
D: TRBD1
V: TRBV6-1
size: NA

CDR3: CASSPDRGRSNEQFF
DNA: TGTGCCAGCAGCCCGGACAGGGGGCGATCGAATGAGCAGTTCTTC
J: TRBJ2-1
D: TRBD1
V: TRBV7-2
size: once

CDR3: CASSLEGRWGETQYF
DNA: TGTGCCAGCAGCTTAGAGGGCAGATGGGGAGAGACCCAGTACTTC
J: TRBJ2-5
D: NA
V: TRBV7-9
size: NA

CDR3: CASEEGTGQYF
DNA: TGTGCCAGTGAGGAGGGGACGGGGCAGTACTTC
J: TRBJ2-7
D: NA
V: TRBV6-1
size: NA

CDR3: CASSLRRGQAAMGAFF
DNA: TGTGCCAGCAGCTTAAGGAGAGGACAGGCGGCTATGGGAGCTTTCTTT
J: TRBJ1-1
D: TRBD1
V: TRBV7-6
size: NA

CDR3: CASSKDSRYGYTF
DNA: TGTGCCAGCAGTAAGGACAGCAGATATGGCTACACCTTC
J: TRBJ1-2
D: NA
V: TRBV21-1
size: NA

CDR3: CASSLIWGAVAQYF
DNA: TGTGCCAGCAGCTTAATTTGGGGGGCCGTTGCGCAGTATTTT
J: TRBJ2-3
D: NA
V: TRBV7-9
size: NA

CDR3: CASSRTTGDQPQHF
DNA: TGTGCCAGCTCACGTACGACAGGGGATCAGCCCCAGCATTTT
J: TRBJ1-5
D: TRBD1
V: TRBV18
size: once

CDR3: CASSLAGSSGYEQYF
DNA: TGTGCCAGCAGCTTGGCGGGGTCCAGCGGCTACGAGCAGTACTTC
J: TRBJ2-7
D: NA
V: TRBV5-4
size: NA

CDR3: CASSSLGGQYNEKLFF
DNA: TGTGCCAGCAGTTCCCTCGGGGGGCAGTATAATGAAAAACTGTTTTTT
J: TRBJ1-4
D: NA
V: TRBV5-5
size: once

CDR3: CASSHPGGVGYGYTF
DNA: TGCGCCAGCAGCCACCCCGGGGGGGTAGGCTATGGCTACACCTTC
J: TRBJ1-2
D: NA
V: TRBV4-1
size: NA

CDR3: CASSLDWGADTQYF
DNA: TGTGCCAGCAGCTTAGATTGGGGGGCAGATACGCAGTATTTT
J: TRBJ2-3
D: NA
V: TRBV7-2
size: NA

CDR3: CASSIREKAGWANEKLFF
DNA: TGTGCCAGTAGTATCCGGGAAAAAGCTGGATGGGCTAATGAAAAACTGTTTTTT
J: TRBJ1-4
D: NA
V: TRBV19
size: NA

CDR3: CASSEEGLLSSYEQYF
DNA: TGTGCCAGCAGTGAAGAGGGGCTGCTAAGCTCCTACGAGCAGTACTTC
J: TRBJ2-7
D: NA
V: TRBV2
size: NA

CDR3: CASSFRINEKLFF
DNA: TGTGCCAGCAGCTTTCGGATTAATGAAAAACTGTTTTTT
J: TRBJ1-4
D: NA
V: TRBV7-2
size: NA

CDR3: CASSLLGPYGYTF
DNA: TGTGCCAGCAGTTTGCTGGGTCCCTATGGCTACACCTTC
J: TRBJ1-2
D: NA
V: TRBV27
size: NA

CDR3: CASSPILSNQPQHF
DNA: TGTGCCAGCAGTCCGATCCTTAGCAATCAGCCCCAGCATTTT
J: TRBJ1-5
D: NA
V: TRBV2
size: NA

CDR3: CASSLTGVTEAFF
DNA: TGTGCCAGCAGTCTAACAGGGGTCACTGAAGCTTTCTTT
J: TRBJ1-1
D: TRBD1
V: TRBV27
size: NA

CDR3: CASSRDRDQGYGYTF
DNA: TGTGCCAGCAGTAGGGACAGGGATCAGGGCTATGGCTACACCTTC
J: TRBJ1-2
D: TRBD1
V: TRBV6-1
size: NA

CDR3: CASSTRLAEGGETQYF
DNA: TGCGCCAGCAGCACCCGACTAGCGGAGGGGGGAGAGACCCAGTACTTC
J: TRBJ2-5
D: TRBD2
V: TRBV5-1
size: NA

CDR3: CASSMGLGGTDTQYF
DNA: TGTGCCAGTAGTATGGGGCTAGGGGGGACAGATACGCAGTATTTT
J: TRBJ2-3
D: NA
V: TRBV19
size: NA

CDR3: CASSPDRYGYTF
DNA: TGTGCCAGCAGTCCAGACCGATATGGCTACACCTTC
J: TRBJ1-2
D: NA
V: TRBV6-6
size: NA

CDR3: CATSRPGQKAEKLFF
DNA: TGTGCCACCAGCAGGCCGGGACAAAAAGCCGAAAAACTGTTTTTT
J: TRBJ1-4
D: NA
V: TRBV15
size: NA

CDR3: CASSLRSPNQPQHF
DNA: TGTGCCAGCAGCTTAAGATCCCCTAATCAGCCCCAGCATTTT
J: TRBJ1-5
D: NA
V: TRBV5-5
size: NA

CDR3: CASSLAGVFDSPLHF
DNA: TGCGCCAGCAGCTTGGCAGGAGTTTTTGATTCACCCCTCCACTTT
J: TRBJ1-6
D: NA
V: TRBV5-1
size: once

CDR3: CASSQDPSTATQYF
DNA: TGTGCCAGCAGCCAAGACCCTAGCACAGCTACGCAGTATTTT
J: TRBJ2-3
D: NA
V: TRBV4-2
size: once